A selection of T cell receptor beta chains follows, all from one sample in a study of T-cell reconstitution after alpha-beta-depleted transplantation in children. Each CDR3 protein is one row after TCRdb ran MiXCR on the PCR reads. The sample holds 190,000 or so distinct CDR3 sequences, about 15% seen once. The sample in question was PBMCs from the stem cell graft donor, obtained from the stem cell graft. These receptors all come from a human donor who donated a stem cell graft to a child with acute lymphoblastic leukemia. Each CDR3 is given with its conserved first and last residue. The D gene is left open where the match is weak. Not every row has a clone size; where given, it reads once, few, many or a size class.

clone_size	v_call	j_call	d_call	cdr3_aa	cdr3_nt
NA	TRBV27	TRBJ2-1	TRBD1	CASRAGTGMGNEQFF	TGTGCCAGCAGAGCCGGGACAGGGATGGGCAATGAGCAGTTCTTC
many	TRBV7-9	TRBJ2-3	TRBD2	CASSSSSGSTDTQYF	TGTGCCAGCAGTTCTTCTAGCGGGAGCACAGATACGCAGTATTTT
many	TRBV5-5	TRBJ1-2	NA	CASSPGSYGYTF	TGTGCCAGCAGCCCGGGATCCTATGGCTACACCTTC
many	TRBV28	TRBJ2-7	TRBD2	CASRSSGRVYEQYF	TGTGCCAGCAGGAGTAGCGGGAGAGTCTACGAGCAGTACTTC
many	TRBV20-1	TRBJ2-7	NA	CSARDRQDLGVKQYF	TGCAGTGCTAGAGATCGGCAGGATCTAGGGGTGAAGCAGTACTTC
NA	TRBV29-1	TRBJ2-2	NA	CSAAGAAQNLFF	TGCAGCGCTGCGGGGGCAGCTCAGAATCTGTTTTTT
few	TRBV20-1	TRBJ2-6	TRBD2	CGASHSGGTSSSGANVLTF	TGCGGTGCTAGCCACTCGGGAGGGACTAGCTCCTCTGGGGCCAACGTCCTGACTTTC
NA	TRBV5-4	TRBJ2-1	TRBD2	CASSFSGTRNNEQFF	TGTGCCAGCAGCTTCTCTGGGACTAGGAACAATGAGCAGTTCTTC
NA	TRBV7-8	TRBJ2-3	TRBD1	CASSTPTGWLDTQYF	TGTGCCAGCAGCACCCCGACAGGGTGGTTAGATACGCAGTATTTT
many	TRBV5-6	TRBJ1-5	NA	CASSMRGQPQHF	TGTGCCAGCAGCATGAGGGGTCAGCCCCAGCATTTT
few	TRBV5-1	TRBJ1-1	NA	CASSFTPLTEAFF	TGCGCCAGCAGCTTCACCCCTTTGACTGAAGCTTTCTTT
many	TRBV5-1	TRBJ2-7	NA	CASSLGGDDGQYF	TGCGCCAGCAGCTTGGGGGGTGACGACGGGCAGTACTTC
many	TRBV20-1	TRBJ2-7	NA	CSANQPSRGASGYEQYF	TGCAGTGCTAACCAACCCAGTAGGGGGGCATCGGGGTACGAGCAGTACTTC
few	TRBV12-3/TRBV12-4	TRBJ2-5	TRBD1	CASSGWDRPETQYF	TGTGCCAGCTCAGGTTGGGACAGGCCCGAGACCCAGTACTTC
NA	TRBV11-3	TRBJ1-2	NA	CASSLTGLDSYTF	TGTGCCAGCAGCTTGACAGGTCTGGACAGCTACACCTTC
many	TRBV12-3/TRBV12-4	TRBJ2-7	NA	CASKQPGSSYEQYF	TGTGCCAGCAAACAACCGGGGTCCTCCTACGAGCAGTACTTC
many	TRBV6-6	TRBJ2-5	TRBD2	CASLLAGETQYF	TGTGCCAGCCTGCTAGCGGGAGAGACCCAGTACTTC
few	TRBV20-1	TRBJ2-3	TRBD2	CSRGGADTQYF	TGCAGTCGGGGGGGAGCAGATACGCAGTATTTT
many	TRBV20-1	TRBJ1-5	TRBD1	CSAEGQGPNQPQHF	TGCAGTGCAGAAGGACAGGGGCCCAATCAGCCCCAGCATTTT
NA	TRBV11-2	TRBJ2-1	NA	CACSESRLTNEQFF	TGTGCCTGCAGCGAAAGCCGACTAACCAATGAGCAGTTCTTC
many	TRBV5-1	TRBJ2-7	NA	CASGAASGTYEQYF	TGCGCCAGCGGGGCGGCTAGTGGTACCTACGAGCAGTACTTC
many	TRBV5-5	TRBJ2-5	NA	CASSLPDQETQYF	TGTGCCAGCAGCTTGCCGGACCAAGAGACCCAGTACTTC
many	TRBV20-1	TRBJ2-3	NA	CSARDVQARGDTQYF	TGCAGTGCTAGAGATGTACAGGCCCGAGGGGATACGCAGTATTTT
many	TRBV20-1	TRBJ1-2	NA	CSARDRGAGAGGYTF	TGCAGTGCTAGAGATAGGGGAGCAGGGGCGGGTGGCTACACCTTC
many	TRBV27	TRBJ2-1	TRBD2	CASSLLAAGGGNEQFF	TGTGCCAGCAGTTTATTAGCTGCGGGAGGGGGCAATGAGCAGTTCTTC
few	TRBV20-1	TRBJ2-5	NA	CSATRAAGTQYF	TGCAGTGCTACCAGAGCCGCCGGGACCCAGTACTTC
many	TRBV20-1	TRBJ1-1	NA	CSAREPTTADNTEAFF	TGCAGTGCTAGGGAACCCACGACCGCGGATAACACTGAAGCTTTCTTT
many	TRBV6-5	TRBJ1-1	NA	CASSYGSGDRAFF	TGTGCCAGCAGTTACGGGTCCGGGGACCGAGCTTTCTTT
NA	TRBV19	TRBJ1-4	TRBD1	CASTSTRTGASEKLFF	TGTGCCAGTACCTCAACCCGGACAGGGGCCTCCGAAAAACTGTTTTTT
NA	TRBV12-3/TRBV12-4	TRBJ2-4	NA	CASSTTPYRTAGNIQYF	TGTGCCAGCAGTACCACCCCCTATCGGACAGCTGGAAACATTCAGTACTTC
many	TRBV12-3/TRBV12-4	TRBJ2-3	NA	CASSKSTDTQYF	TGTGCCAGCAGTAAAAGCACAGATACGCAGTATTTT
many	TRBV29-1	TRBJ1-2	NA	CSVVVTYGYTF	TGCAGCGTTGTTGTCACCTATGGCTACACCTTC
NA	TRBV7-8	TRBJ2-7	TRBD1	CASSPRQGIYEQYF	TGTGCCAGCAGCCCCCGACAGGGAATCTACGAGCAGTACTTC
many	TRBV19	TRBJ2-1	NA	CASSIPSELAEQFF	TGTGCCAGTAGTATTCCCAGCGAACTGGCTGAGCAGTTCTTC
few	TRBV20-1	TRBJ1-2	NA	CSARRTGLATYGYTF	TGCAGTGCTAGACGCACAGGGCTGGCAACCTATGGCTACACCTTC
many	TRBV28	TRBJ2-1	NA	CASRTPRDPRWDEQFF	TGTGCCAGCAGGACTCCTCGGGATCCCAGATGGGATGAGCAGTTCTTC
many	TRBV12-3/TRBV12-4	TRBJ1-5	NA	CASSLAQNQPQHF	TGTGCCAGCAGTTTAGCCCAGAATCAGCCCCAGCATTTT
NA	TRBV5-1	TRBJ2-7	NA	CASSLTSRVRGGIGEQYF	TGCGCCAGCAGCTTGACCTCCAGAGTGAGGGGCGGAATAGGCGAGCAGTACTTC
many	TRBV5-1	TRBJ2-3	NA	CASSRTGPGMGDTQYF	TGCGCCAGCAGCCGCACCGGCCCCGGGATGGGGGATACGCAGTATTTT
many	TRBV5-1	TRBJ1-1	NA	CASSFLTVNTEAFF	TGCGCCAGCAGCTTCCTAACAGTGAACACTGAAGCTTTCTTT
few	TRBV20-1	TRBJ1-6	NA	CSARGGGVLASPLHF	TGCAGTGCTAGAGGCGGAGGGGTGTTAGCTTCACCCCTCCACTTT